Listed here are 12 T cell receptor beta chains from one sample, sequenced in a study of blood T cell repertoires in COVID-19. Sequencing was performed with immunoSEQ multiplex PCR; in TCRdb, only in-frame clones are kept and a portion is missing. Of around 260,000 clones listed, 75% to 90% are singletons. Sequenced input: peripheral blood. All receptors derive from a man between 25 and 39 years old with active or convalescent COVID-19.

The CDR3 is CASSQIAGGRNTDTQYF. The CDR3 DNA follows: TGCGCCAGCAGCCAAATAGCGGGGGGGAGAAACACAGATACGCAGTATTTT. This chain joins TRBV4-1 and TRBJ2-3; 11 bases match TRBD2. Per the germline V gene, CDR1 is MGHRA and CDR2 is YSYEKL. The junction had 6 bases not matched to a gene; V was cut back by 2 bases and J by 2 bases. The CDR3 contains 17 residues.

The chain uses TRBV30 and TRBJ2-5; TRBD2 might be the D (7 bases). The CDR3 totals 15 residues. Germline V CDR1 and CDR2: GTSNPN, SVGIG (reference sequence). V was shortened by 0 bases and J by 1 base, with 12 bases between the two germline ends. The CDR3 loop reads CAWSVWGGGQETQYF. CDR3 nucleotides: TGTGCCTGGAGTGTATGGGGGGGCGGCCAAGAGACCCAGTACTTC.

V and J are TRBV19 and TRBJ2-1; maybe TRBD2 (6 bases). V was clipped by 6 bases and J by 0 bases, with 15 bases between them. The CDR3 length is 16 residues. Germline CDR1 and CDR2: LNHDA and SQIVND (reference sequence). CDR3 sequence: CASRDGAGSSYNEQFF. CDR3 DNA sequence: TGTGCCAGTAGGGACGGGGCGGGGAGCTCCTACAATGAGCAGTTCTTC.

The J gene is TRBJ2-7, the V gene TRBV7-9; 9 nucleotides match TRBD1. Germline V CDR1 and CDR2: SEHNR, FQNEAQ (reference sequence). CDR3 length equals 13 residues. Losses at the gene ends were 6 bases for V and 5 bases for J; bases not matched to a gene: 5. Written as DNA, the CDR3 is TGTGCCAGCAGACCCGGGACAGGGAACGAGCAGTACTTC. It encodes CASRPGTGNEQYF.

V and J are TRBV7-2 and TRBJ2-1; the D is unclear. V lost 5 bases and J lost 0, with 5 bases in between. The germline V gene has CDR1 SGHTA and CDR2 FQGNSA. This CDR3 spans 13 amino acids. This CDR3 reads CASSPGSYNEQFF. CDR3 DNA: TGTGCCAGCAGCCCCGGCTCCTACAATGAGCAGTTCTTC.

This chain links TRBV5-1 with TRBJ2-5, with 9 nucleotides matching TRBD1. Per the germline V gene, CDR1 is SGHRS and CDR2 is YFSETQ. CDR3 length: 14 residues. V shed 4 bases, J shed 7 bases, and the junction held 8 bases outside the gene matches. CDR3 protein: CASSGGDRALTQYF. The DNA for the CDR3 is TGCGCCAGCAGCGGGGGGGACAGGGCTTTGACCCAGTACTTC.

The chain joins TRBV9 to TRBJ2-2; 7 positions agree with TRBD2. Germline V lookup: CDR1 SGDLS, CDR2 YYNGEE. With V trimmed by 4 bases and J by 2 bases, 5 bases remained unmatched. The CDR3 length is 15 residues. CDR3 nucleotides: TGTGCCAGCAGCCCGGGGGGACTAAACACCGGGGAGCTGTTTTTT. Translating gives CASSPGGLNTGELFF.

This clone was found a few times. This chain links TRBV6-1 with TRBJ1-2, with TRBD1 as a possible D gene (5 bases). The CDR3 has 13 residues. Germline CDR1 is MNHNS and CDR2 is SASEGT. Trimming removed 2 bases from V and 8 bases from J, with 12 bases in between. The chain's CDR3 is CASSETYWGGYTF. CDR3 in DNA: TGTGCCAGCAGTGAAACCTATTGGGGCGGCTACACCTTC.

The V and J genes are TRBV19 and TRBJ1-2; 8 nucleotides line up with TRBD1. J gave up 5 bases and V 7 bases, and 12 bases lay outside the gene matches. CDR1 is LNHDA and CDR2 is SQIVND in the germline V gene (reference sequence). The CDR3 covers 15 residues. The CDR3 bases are TGTGCCAGTAAGCCGACAGGGGTTATACATTATGGCTACACCTTC. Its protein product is CASKPTGVIHYGYTF.

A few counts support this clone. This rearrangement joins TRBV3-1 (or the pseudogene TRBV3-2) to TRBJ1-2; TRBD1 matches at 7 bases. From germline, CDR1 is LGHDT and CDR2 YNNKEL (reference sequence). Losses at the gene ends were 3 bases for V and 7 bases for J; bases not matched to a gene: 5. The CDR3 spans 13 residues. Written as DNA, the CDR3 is TGTGCCAGCAGCCACAGACAGGGAGGTGGCTACACCTTC. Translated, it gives CASSHRQGGGYTF.

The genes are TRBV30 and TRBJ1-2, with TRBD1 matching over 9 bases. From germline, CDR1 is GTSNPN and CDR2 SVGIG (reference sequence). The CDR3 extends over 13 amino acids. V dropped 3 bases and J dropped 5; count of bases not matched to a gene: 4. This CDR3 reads CAWSSGTGYGYTF. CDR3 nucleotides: TGTGCCTGGAGCTCCGGGACAGGGTATGGCTACACCTTC.

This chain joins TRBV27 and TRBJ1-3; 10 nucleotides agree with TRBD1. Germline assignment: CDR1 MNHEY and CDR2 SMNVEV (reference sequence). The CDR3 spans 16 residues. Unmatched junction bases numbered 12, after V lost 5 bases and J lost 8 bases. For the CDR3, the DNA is TGTGCCAGCAGTATCGAGGACAGGGGGACGGTGGACACCATATATTTT. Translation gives CASSIEDRGTVDTIYF.